This T cell receptor beta chain was identified in a study of blood T cell repertoires in COVID-19. Study information: Samples of COVID-19 (acute and convalescent) were obtained from the United States, Italy and Spain.

Participants were aged roughly 18 to 95 years, lived in under 30 US areas, and enrolled virtually. Two consecutive negative NP/OP PCR tests, clearance, or resolved symptoms defined Cohort 3 recovery. Study processing details: The authors estimated nucleated cell counts from reference gene primer amplification. The repertoire was sequenced with immunoSEQ multiplex PCR; TCRdb's copy has only in-frame clones and lacks some. V and J calls and clone size are as listed in that table; D and trimming were resolved from the DNA. Seen here are about 320,000 clones, 80% to 90% observed once, and the top ten hold about 10%. This clone was observed a few times. CDR3 size: 14 residues. V lost 2 bases, J lost 5 bases, and 3 bases stayed unmatched. The germline V gene has CDR1 SGHRS and CDR2 YFSETQ.

The chain links TRBV5-1 to TRBJ2-7; 11 bases map to TRBD2. This TCR came from a woman younger than 30 who had recovered from COVID-19. Input material: PBMCs or T cells enriched from blood (not recorded which). Here the CDR3 reads CASSFGTSGNEQYF. The CDR3 DNA reads TGCGCCAGCAGCTTCGGGACTAGCGGCAACGAGCAGTACTTC.